The source of this T cell receptor (beta chain) is a study of shared clonotypes between healthy human individuals (dated by TCRdb to 2018 to 2020). As for the study more broadly: The cohort included three men and a couple of women between 18 and 49 years of age. For each donor, CD4 naive and CD4 memory were each run on three plates, CD8 naive on two plates, and CD8 memory on one plate. Blood TCR repertoires of five healthy adults were deeply sequenced to estimate repertoire size and the extent of clonotype sharing between individuals. Libraries were prepared and TCR repertoires were sequenced by different laboratories using diverse techniques, in order to increase sequencing depth and limit assay-specific biases. Leukapheresis yielded between about 0.85 and 10 billion PBMCs per donor. General findings and caveats noted by the study authors: Based on pairwise subsampling, the degree of clonotype sharing among donors was expected to be affected by sequencing depth. Because the study included a small number of donors, the genetic and exposure-history diversity represented was limited. Approximately 5% of naive CD4, 3.5% of naive CD8, roughly 2.4% of memory CD4, and 0.35% to 0.5% of memory CD8 clonotypes were shared across several donors. Higher generation probabilities were observed for clonotypes shared by all four sorted-subset donors than for non-shared clonotypes. Even with the large sequencing depth, rarefaction of the sorted-subset datasets indicated that sequencing was incomplete. Estimated clonotype richness was generally larger for naive than for memory subsets. Sampling was restricted to blood, and TCR repertoires in tissue are likely to differ from TCR repertoires in blood.

CDR1 and CDR2, looked up from the germline V gene, are MGHRA and YSYEKL. Here V drops 0 bases and J drops 6 bases, and the junction holds 6 bases not matched to any gene. Reading from cysteine to phenylalanine, the CDR3 counts 16 amino acids. Of the read, only the CDR3 DNA is kept; its 48 bases are in frame from base 1. Turning to this clone: The antigen this receptor binds is unknown. Within one base of it there is no much larger clone, and no base qualities were kept.

Using the deep immunoSEQ assay, multiplex PCR amplified TCR CDR3 regions from genomic DNA. For each cell subset, the extracted genomic DNA was distributed evenly across all wells of several immunoSEQ 96-well plates, and each plate served as one replicate. Each replicate PCR for sorted subsets received about 0.2 ug genomic DNA, equal to roughly 29,000 T cell genomes. Purified libraries were measured with a Qubit 3.0 fluorometer, size-checked on a Bioanalyzer 2100, and measured again with the KAPA Library Quantification kit. A separate single-read 150-cycle Illumina NextSeq 550 flow cell was used to sequence each immunoSEQ 96-well plate. Per the original workflow: The immunoSEQ output contained only junctional sequences without quality scores, so filtering could not match that applied to full-length reads. Sequences were annotated with PyIR, a Python wrapper for IgBLAST v1.9, using IMGT germline references to assign V/J genes and CDR3. Reads were filtered out if the reads had weak V/J assignments (E-value above 1e-6), no CDR3, stop codons, out-of-frame junctions, or ambiguous translated residues. V3J clonotypes were defined by identical inferred V gene, J gene, and CDR3 amino acid sequence. Percentage overlap between repertoires was computed as shared unique clonotypes divided by the size of the smaller repertoire. Richness of each repertoire was evaluated using RTK rarefaction, the Chao1 estimator, and Recon v2.1 estimates of unobserved clonotypes. Generation probabilities were computed with OLGA for all TCRbeta clonotypes obtained by the gDNA method from a few donors. Here the immuneACCESS table is served through TCRdb, limited to in-frame sequences with V and J called. Missing clones are a known gap in these copies; in checked studies unresolved V genes cover under half, and the rest lacks a known reason. Clone size and the V and J calls come from that table; the DNA yielded D and trimming. A total of some 2,000,000 clones appear in this sample, nearly 97% of them only once. The ten largest clones take up about 0.13% of the sample.

Healthy HIV-negative adults with no recently reported acute infections or vaccinations were included as donors. Every donor was a Caucasian adult residing in Nashville, Tennessee, USA. CD4+ T cells were enriched by magnetic negative selection; naive cells were then positively selected on CD45RA, and the negative fraction formed the memory subset. Blood was obtained by leukapheresis, after which PBMCs were separated by Ficoll-Histopaque density gradient centrifugation and cryopreserved in liquid nitrogen vapor phase. Purity and quantity of every magnetically sorted T cell population were checked by analytical flow cytometry. From each sorted fraction, genomic DNA was isolated and quantified by UV absorbance on a Nanodrop 2000c.

The receptor was derived from a young man in good health. The sequenced sample consisted of naive CD4+ T cells sorted from blood. What the cell subset or site label conveys for this sample: CD45RA+ positively selected. This sequence uses TRBV4-1 and TRBJ2-1, with 9 middle bases fitting TRBD2. Read as DNA, the sequence is TGCGCCAGCAGCCAAGAACATGGACTAGCGACCAATGAGCAGTTCTTC. Translated, this is CASSQEHGLATNEQFF.